The 25 T cell receptor beta chains below come from one sample, sequenced in a study of post-analysis software for immune sequencing data. General study points: In patients, about 5 TRBV segments were more frequent than in controls, with TRBV5-6, TRBV5-1 and TRBV20-1 among them.

Unique molecular identifiers were built into the TCR beta cDNA libraries. TCRdb re-derived calls from the PCR reads in MiXCR, one entry per CDR3 protein. Seen here are approximately 730,000 distinct CDR3 sequences, less than 35% observed once, and the top ten hold 0.56%. The antigens of these receptors remain unknown. Sequences were obtained from blood. Receptors originate from a girl aged 10-17 years with multiple sclerosis.

V is TRBV6-6 and J is TRBJ2-3; possibly TRBD1 for D (6 bases). This CDR3 has 15 residues. V was shortened by 5 bases and J by 3 bases, with 15 bases between the two germline ends. Germline CDR1 MNHNY, CDR2 SVGAGI (reference sequence). This CDR3 reads CASSTRDIVTDTQYF. CDR3 sequence (DNA): TGTGCCAGCAGTACCCGGGACATAGTAACAGATACGCAGTATTTT.

This clonotype has a handful of counts. This chain uses TRBV9 with TRBJ2-7, with a weak D call TRBD2 (5 bases). The CDR3 spans 15 residues. Between the trimmed V and J ends, which lost 0 bases and 3 bases, there was a span of 13 bases. The V gene's germline CDR1 is SGDLS and CDR2 YYNGEE. CDR3 sequence reads: CASSVGGSALYEQYF. In nucleotides, the CDR3 is TGTGCCAGCAGCGTAGGTGGTAGCGCTCTCTACGAGCAGTACTTC.

This clonotype has a handful of counts. The chain is built from TRBV9 and TRBJ2-1; maybe TRBD1 (5 bases). Trimming left V 4 bases short and J 7 bases short, with 15 bases between. Germline CDR1 and CDR2: SGDLS and YYNGEE. CDR3 length: 14 residues. As DNA, the CDR3 is TGTGCCAGCAGCCAGGGTACCCCCGGGAATGAGCAGTTCTTC. Residues: CASSQGTPGNEQFF.

In the case of this clonotype: The junction and the germline gene differ at one end; a read error may be behind it. The chain is built from TRBV7-9 and TRBJ2-5; TRBD1 might be the D (5 bases). CDR1 is SEHNR and CDR2 is FQNEAQ in the germline V gene (reference sequence). The CDR3 loop spans 14 amino acids. The CDR3 bases are TGTGCCAGCAGCCAGAGGTGGCAGGGCGAGACCCGGTACTTC. Protein: CASSQRWQGETRYF.

The rearrangement joins TRBV10-3 to TRBJ2-5; a weak D match, TRBD2 (5 bases). The length of the CDR3 is 13 residues. V dropped 2 bases and J dropped 5 bases, with 9 bases sitting between them. Germline-derived CDR1 and CDR2 are ENHRY and SYGVKD. The CDR3 DNA sequence: TGTGCCATCAGTGAGCACGGGAAGGAGACCCAGTACTTC. It translates to CAISEHGKETQYF.

The chain links TRBV20-1 to TRBJ2-2; 9 bases line up with TRBD1. Germline V gene sequence: CDR1 DFQATT, CDR2 SNEGSKA (reference sequence). The CDR3 is made up of 14 amino acids. Losses at the gene ends were 6 bases for V and 4 bases for J; bases not matched to a gene: 6. The CDR3, as DNA: TGCAGTGCCTGGGGGACAGGGTTCACCGGGGAGCTGTTTTTT. Translated, it gives CSAWGTGFTGELFF.

This rearrangement joins TRBV28 to TRBJ2-7, with TRBD1 matching over 11 bases. Germline loops: CDR1 MDHEN, CDR2 SYDVKM. The length of the CDR3 is 14 residues. V shed 6 bases and J 3 bases; nucleotides not matched to a gene: 4. CDR3 amino acids: CASRTGTGGYEQYF. Written as DNA, the CDR3 is TGTGCCAGCAGGACCGGGACAGGGGGCTACGAGCAGTACTTC.

This clonotype was recorded a few times. This chain connects TRBV6-5 to TRBJ2-7, with D maybe TRBD1 (6 bases). The CDR3 totals 13 residues. V was clipped by 6 bases and J by 5 bases, with 14 bases between them. Looked up from germline, CDR1 is MNHEY and CDR2 is SVGAGI. DNA of the CDR3: TGTGCCAGCAGGAGTATCACAGGGAACGAGCAGTACTTC. Translating gives CASRSITGNEQYF.

The genes are TRBV7-2 and TRBJ2-1; D possibly uses TRBD1 or TRBD2 (5 bases each). The CDR3 is 11 amino acids. Trimming shortened V by 5 bases and J by 11 bases, and 10 bases separated the two germline ends. Germline V gene lookup returns CDR1 SGHTA and CDR2 FQGNSA. The DNA of the CDR3 is TGTGCCAGCAGCCCCGGGGCGAAGCAGTTCTTC. It yields the protein CASSPGAKQFF.

The chain couples TRBV5-8 to TRBJ2-1, with D uncertain. This CDR3 is 17 amino acids long. V gave up 2 bases and J gave up 2 bases, with 17 bases separating them. CDR1 is SGHTS and CDR2 is YDEGEE in the germline V gene. The CDR3 loop is CASSFLGQYSPYNEQFF. The DNA of the CDR3 is TGTGCCAGCAGCTTTTTAGGCCAGTACAGCCCCTACAATGAGCAGTTCTTC.

This clonotype was observed a few times. The junction shows a germline mismatch at one end, possibly a read error. This chain connects TRBV7-2 to TRBJ2-2, with no clear D. CDR3 length equals 14 residues. Germline V gene lookup returns CDR1 SGHTA and CDR2 FQGNSA. CDR3 nucleotide sequence: TGTGCCAGCAACTTAACTGCGACCTGGCGGAAGCTGTTTTTT. Encoded protein: CASNLTATWRKLFF. Full variable domain (rest looked up from reference TRBV7-2 and TRBJ2-2): GAGVSQSPSNKVTEKGKDVELRCDPISGHTALYWYRQSLGQGLEFLIYFQGNSAPDKSGLPSDRFSAERTGGSVSTLTIQRTQQEDSAVYLCASNLTATWRKLFFGEGSRLTVL.

The rearrangement uses TRBV10-3 and TRBJ1-2; 7 bases map to TRBD1. This CDR3 has 13 amino acids. With 7 bases clipped from V and 5 bases from J, the junction kept 7 bases outside the gene matches. Germline lookup yields CDR1 ENHRY and CDR2 SYGVKD. Here the CDR3 reads CAITPGTDYGYTF. In nucleotides, the CDR3 is TGTGCCATCACCCCGGGGACAGATTATGGCTACACCTTC.

This clonotype was counted ten times or more. CDR3 protein: CAISESIYKSYNEQFF. DNA of the CDR3: TGTGCCATCAGTGAGTCGATTTACAAGAGCTACAATGAGCAGTTCTTC. The chain recombines TRBV10-3 with TRBJ2-1; D unclear. CDR1 is ENHRY, CDR2 SYGVKD, per germline. Trimming stripped 0 bases from V and 3 bases from J, with 12 bases between. The CDR3 contains 16 residues.

The chain uses TRBV6-1 and TRBJ2-7; TRBD2 agrees at 8 bases. Losses at the gene ends were 8 bases for V and 2 bases for J; bases not matched to a gene: 8. CDR1 and CDR2 from the germline V gene are MNHNS and SASEGT. The CDR3 has 14 amino acids. CDR3 in DNA: TGTGCCAGCCACCGCCAGCGGGAGCCCTACGAGCAGTACTTC. Translating gives CASHRQREPYEQYF.

This clonotype has a handful of counts. The chain has TRBV4-1 and TRBJ1-2, with D perhaps matching TRBD1 (6 bases). Trimming stripped 4 bases from V and 4 bases from J, with 28 bases between. CDR1 MGHRA and CDR2 YSYEKL come from the germline V gene. The CDR3 is 19 residues long. For the CDR3, the DNA is TGCGCCAGCAGCCCTACAGTGGACCCGACGGGACACCGTGGCTATGGCTACACCTTC. Its protein product is CASSPTVDPTGHRGYGYTF.

The V gene is TRBV15, the J gene TRBJ2-5; D possibly corresponds to TRBD2 (5 bases). This CDR3 region has 14 residues. Germline V lookup: CDR1 LNHNV, CDR2 YYDKDF (reference sequence). V was trimmed by 1 base and J by 5 bases, leaving 11 bases between them. The CDR3 here is CATSRALRVETQYF. The DNA of the CDR3 is TGTGCCACCAGCAGAGCGTTGCGGGTGGAGACCCAGTACTTC.

This clonotype has only a few counts. The J gene is TRBJ2-5, the V gene TRBV6-2 or TRBV6-3; D is undetermined. The CDR3 sequence is 14 residues long. In germline, CDR1 is MNHEY, CDR2 SVGEGT. V lost 0 bases, J lost 3 bases, and 8 bases lay in between. The CDR3, as DNA: TGTGCCAGCAGTTACTCGATAAGGGAAGAGACCCAGTACTTC. It is translated as CASSYSIREETQYF.

In this sample, this clonotype turned up a few times. V is TRBV20-1 and J is TRBJ1-5; D is perhaps TRBD1 (6 bases). The CDR3 loop spans 15 amino acids. Trimming left V 2 bases short and J 5 bases short, with 16 bases between. Germline lookup yields CDR1 DFQATT and CDR2 SNEGSKA (reference sequence). This chain's CDR3 is CSARLVSTGHQPQHF. The CDR3 DNA follows: TGCAGTGCTAGATTAGTATCGACAGGCCATCAGCCCCAGCATTTT.

The gene calls are TRBV6-1 and TRBJ2-3, with 7 bases lining up with TRBD2. This CDR3 spans 15 amino acids. V shed 4 bases and J 2 bases; nucleotides not matched to a gene: 6. Germline lookup yields CDR1 MNHNS and CDR2 SASEGT. The CDR3 loop is CASSGSGRVTDTQYF. The CDR3 region has the DNA TGTGCCAGCAGTGGGTCAGGGAGGGTCACAGATACGCAGTATTTT.

This clonotype was seen only a few times. The J gene is TRBJ2-7, the V gene TRBV27; D is unclear. The CDR3 contains 12 residues. The V end lost 3 bases, the J end lost 6 bases, and 9 bases lay between the germline ends. Germline assignment: CDR1 MNHEY and CDR2 SMNVEV (reference sequence). The CDR3 DNA reads TGTGCCAGCAGTTTTACGACTGGCGAGCAGTACTTC. Translated, it gives CASSFTTGEQYF.

Remarks on this clonotype: One junction end does not reproduce the germline sequence, and a read error may be involved. The chain uses TRBV20-1 and TRBJ2-7; D is unclear. CDR3 length: 16 residues. The germline V gene has CDR1 DFQATT and CDR2 SNEGSKA (reference sequence). CDR3 protein: CSARDSDTHENYGQYF. In DNA form, the CDR3 reads TGCAGTGCTAGAGATTCAGACACCCACGAAAACTACGGGCAGTACTTC.

In this sample, this clonotype turned up a few times. V is TRBV4-1 and J is TRBJ2-1; 7 bases are a match to TRBD1. Trimming removed 4 bases from V and 0 bases from J; junction bases left unmatched: 18. CDR1 and CDR2 (germline): MGHRA, YSYEKL. The CDR3 sequence is 20 residues long. CDR3 coding DNA: TGCGCCAGCAGCCCGCCTAGGGGACAGAGAGCACGGAGCTCCTACAATGAGCAGTTCTTC. Amino acid sequence: CASSPPRGQRARSSYNEQFF.

This clonotype was counted between two and nine times. V usage is TRBV4-3 and J usage is TRBJ2-1, with 8 bases matching TRBD1. The CDR3 is made up of 17 amino acids. The V segment lost 4 bases and the J segment 9 bases; nucleotides outside the gene matches: 17. The germline gives CDR1 LGHNA, CDR2 YSLEER. CDR3 sequence reads: CASSPDQDRAGGGEQFF. CDR3 sequence (DNA): TGCGCCAGCAGCCCGGACCAGGACAGGGCCGGAGGGGGTGAGCAGTTCTTC.

This clonotype was seen a few times. The chain joins TRBV5-1 to TRBJ2-7, with a possible D match to TRBD2 (6 bases). Trimming left V 4 bases short and J 4 bases short, with 15 bases between. This CDR3 comprises 14 residues. CDR1 is SGHRS, CDR2 YFSETQ, per germline. CDR3 sequence (DNA): TGCGCCAGCAGCCCGGGGGAGGCCGAATACGAGCAGTACTTC. Amino acid sequence: CASSPGEAEYEQYF.

This clonotype was found many times. The rearrangement uses TRBV6-4 and TRBJ2-3, with 11 bases that match TRBD2. The length of the CDR3 is 16 residues. With V trimmed by 5 bases and J by 4 bases, 8 bases remained unmatched. Per germline, CDR1 MRHNA and CDR2 SNTAGT. CDR3 protein: CASSKTSGSSADTQYF. CDR3 nucleotides: TGTGCCAGCAGTAAAACTAGCGGGAGTTCGGCAGATACGCAGTATTTT.